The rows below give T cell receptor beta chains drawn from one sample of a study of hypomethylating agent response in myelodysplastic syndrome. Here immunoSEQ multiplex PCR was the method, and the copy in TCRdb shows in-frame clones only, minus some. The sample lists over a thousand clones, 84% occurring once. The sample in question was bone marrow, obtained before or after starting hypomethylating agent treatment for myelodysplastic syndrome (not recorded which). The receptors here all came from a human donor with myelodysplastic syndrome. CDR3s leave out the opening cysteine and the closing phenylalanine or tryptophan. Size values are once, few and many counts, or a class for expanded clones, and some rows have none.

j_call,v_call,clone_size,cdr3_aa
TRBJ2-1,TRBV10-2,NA,ASSRGTSYNEQF
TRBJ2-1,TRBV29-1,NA,SARLASGGQADNEQF
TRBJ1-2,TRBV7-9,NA,ASIDPGQGLWGYT
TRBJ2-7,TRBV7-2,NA,ASSLVAGALSYEQY
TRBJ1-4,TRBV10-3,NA,AISDWDLGSEKLF
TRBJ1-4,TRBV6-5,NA,ASSYSSSSYEKLF
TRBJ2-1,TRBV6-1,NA,ASSSGTGGNEQF
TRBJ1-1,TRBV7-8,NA,ASSQGPGRKKGPEAF
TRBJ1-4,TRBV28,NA,ASSLGRDPEGKLF
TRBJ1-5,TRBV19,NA,ASSMGGGVRNQPQH
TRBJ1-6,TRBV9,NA,ASSAGQLNSPLH
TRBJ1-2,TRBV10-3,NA,AISGDRDRDYGYT
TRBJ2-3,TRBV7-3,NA,ASSARGGTDTQY
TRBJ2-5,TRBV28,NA,ASSFLGTGSQETQY
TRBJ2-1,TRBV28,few,ASSPAPWTSGRGPYNEQF
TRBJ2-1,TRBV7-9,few,ASSFLGPSNEQF
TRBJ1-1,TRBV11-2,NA,ASRLTGLVNTEAF